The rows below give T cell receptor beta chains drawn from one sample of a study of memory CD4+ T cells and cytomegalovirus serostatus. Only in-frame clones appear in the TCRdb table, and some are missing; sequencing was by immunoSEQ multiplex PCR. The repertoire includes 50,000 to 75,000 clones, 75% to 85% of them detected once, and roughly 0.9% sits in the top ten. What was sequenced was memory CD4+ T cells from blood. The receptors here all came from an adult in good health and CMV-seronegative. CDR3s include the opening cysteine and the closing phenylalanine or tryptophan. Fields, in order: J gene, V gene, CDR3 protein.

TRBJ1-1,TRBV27,CASSVGRGGTEAFF
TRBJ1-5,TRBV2,CASSPKGPTGQPQHF
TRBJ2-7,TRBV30,CAWAWGAYEQYF
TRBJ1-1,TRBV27,CASSLSGRINTEAFF
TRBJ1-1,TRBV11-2,CASSPNRGTEAFF
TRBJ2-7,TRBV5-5,CASSTRLAYEQYF
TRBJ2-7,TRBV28,CASSVSGSEPYEQYF
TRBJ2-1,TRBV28,CASSLAPPLDEQFF
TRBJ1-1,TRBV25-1,CASTQVTEAFF
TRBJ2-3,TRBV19,CASSMSSGSMDTQYF
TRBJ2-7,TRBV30,CAWRDNSLPYEQYF
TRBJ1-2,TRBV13,CASSLGRGGVGGYTF
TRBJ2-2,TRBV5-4,CASSFGSNTGELFF
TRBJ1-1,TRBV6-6,CASSYDRVGTEAFF
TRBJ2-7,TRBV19,CASTLLVRDYEQYF
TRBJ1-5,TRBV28,CASRRTGGKQPQHF
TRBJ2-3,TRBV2,CASTRTSGGFTQYF
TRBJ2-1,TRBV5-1,CASSSGTGSSYNEQFF
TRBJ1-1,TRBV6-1,CASSAGGGTEAFF
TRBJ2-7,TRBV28,CASSTAGTGSYEQYF
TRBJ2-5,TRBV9,CASSRGPLGETQYF
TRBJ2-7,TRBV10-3,CAISEPPIYEQYF
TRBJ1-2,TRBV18,CASSPPGQTYGYTF
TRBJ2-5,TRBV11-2,CASSWGQGEETQYF
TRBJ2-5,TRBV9,CASSPRLAGDETQYF
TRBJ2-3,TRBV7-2,CASSPSRGGADTQYF
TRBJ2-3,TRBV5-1,CASMGLAGTTDTQYF
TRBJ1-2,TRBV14,CASSQLTDGYTF
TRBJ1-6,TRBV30,CAWSVRGRVGNSPLHF
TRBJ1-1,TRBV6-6,CASSRRAGENTEAFF
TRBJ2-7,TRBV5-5,CASSRQGGGSYEQYF
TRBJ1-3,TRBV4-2,CASSQVDPVSGNTIYF
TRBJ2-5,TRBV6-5,CASSPRGRQETQYF
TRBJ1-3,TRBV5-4,CASSRDRGSGNTIYF
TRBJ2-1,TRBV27,CASSMLAGLQFF
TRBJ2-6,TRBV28,CASSSGLDAGANVLTF
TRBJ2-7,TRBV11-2,CASSPISRQRSSYEQYF
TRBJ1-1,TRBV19,CASTGPMNTEAFF
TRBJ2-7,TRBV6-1,CATLGFYEQYF
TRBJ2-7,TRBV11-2,CASSLSPGERYEQYF
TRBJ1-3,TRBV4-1,CASSQEAPDRGSGNTIYF
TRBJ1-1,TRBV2,CASKAGQGRGNTEAFF
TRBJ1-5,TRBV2,CASTERTGAQPQHF
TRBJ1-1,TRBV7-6,CASSRLPLGAANTEAFF
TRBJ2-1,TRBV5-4,CASSPMVAGEDEQFF
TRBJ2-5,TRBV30,CAWSTGLAGETQYF
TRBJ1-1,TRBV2,CASRPLQPNTEAFF
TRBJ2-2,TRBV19,CASRGHYSNTGELFF
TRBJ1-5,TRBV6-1,CASRDRLSIEGNQPQHF
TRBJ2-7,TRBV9,CASSVGTSGTYEQYF
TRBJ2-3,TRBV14,CASSRKQPSTDTQYF
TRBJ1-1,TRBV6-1,CASSGRTLSGTEAFF
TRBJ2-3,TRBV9,CASSPELDTQYF
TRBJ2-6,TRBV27,CASSLQPNRAGANVLTF
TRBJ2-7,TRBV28,CASSLTGRGQYF
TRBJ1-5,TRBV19,CASSTGVLPNQPQHF
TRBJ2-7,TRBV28,CASSLFFSGAYEQYF